This TCR beta chain originates from a study of OX40 agonist ivuxolimab in advanced cancers. Study information: Eligibility admitted prior anti-PD-1, anti-PD-L1 or anti-CTLA-4 therapy; around 38% had some.

Germline values: CDR1 MNHNY, CDR2 SVGAGI (reference sequence). CDR3 size: 15 residues. Trimming removed 0 bases from V and 2 bases from J, with 5 bases in between. Assay: immunoSEQ multiplex PCR; the TCRdb copy retains only in-frame clones and omits some. The sample has some 60,000 clones, roughly 87% seen once. The sequenced sample was CD4+ or CD8+ T cells sorted from blood, obtained in a trial of the OX40 agonist ivuxolimab. The receptor comes from an adult with an advanced solid tumor such as melanoma, head and neck, liver or kidney cancer. The chain couples TRBV6-6 to TRBJ2-6; D call uncertain. CDR3 sequence (DNA): TGTGCCAGCAGTTACTCTGGGACTGGGGCCAACGTCCTGACTTTC. The encoded protein is CASSYSGTGANVLTF.